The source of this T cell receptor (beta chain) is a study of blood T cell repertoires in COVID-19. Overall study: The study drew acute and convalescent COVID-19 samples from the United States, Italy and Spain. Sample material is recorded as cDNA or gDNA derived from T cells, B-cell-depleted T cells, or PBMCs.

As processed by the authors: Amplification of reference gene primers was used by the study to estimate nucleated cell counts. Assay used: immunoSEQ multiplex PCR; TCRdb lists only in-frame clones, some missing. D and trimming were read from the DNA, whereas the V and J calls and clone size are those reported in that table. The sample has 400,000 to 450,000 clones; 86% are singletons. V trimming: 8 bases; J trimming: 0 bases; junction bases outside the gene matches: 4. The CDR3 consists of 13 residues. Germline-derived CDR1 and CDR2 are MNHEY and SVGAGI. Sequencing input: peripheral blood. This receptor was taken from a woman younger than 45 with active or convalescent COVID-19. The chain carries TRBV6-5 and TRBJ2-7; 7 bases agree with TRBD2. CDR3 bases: TGTGCCAGCTCCCTAGCGGACTCCTACGAGCAGTACTTC. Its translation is CASSLADSYEQYF.